This T cell receptor beta chain was identified in a study of cytomegalovirus exposure and HLA in healthy donors. PCR was performed using 60 Vbeta and 13 Jbeta primers. Sequencing was performed with immunoSEQ multiplex PCR; in TCRdb, only in-frame clones are kept and a portion is missing. The sample holds roughly 43,000 clones, roughly 60% seen once. Input material: PBMCs. The clonotype originates from a human donor in good health.

For the CDR3, the DNA is TGTGCCAGCACAAGCGCGGACAATGAGCAGTTCTTC. Residues: CASTSADNEQFF. The rearrangement uses TRBV6-5 and TRBJ2-1; D not resolved. Germline V gives CDR1 MNHEY, CDR2 SVGAGI. CDR3 length: 12 amino acids. V was shortened by 7 bases and J by 5 bases, with 9 bases between the two germline ends.